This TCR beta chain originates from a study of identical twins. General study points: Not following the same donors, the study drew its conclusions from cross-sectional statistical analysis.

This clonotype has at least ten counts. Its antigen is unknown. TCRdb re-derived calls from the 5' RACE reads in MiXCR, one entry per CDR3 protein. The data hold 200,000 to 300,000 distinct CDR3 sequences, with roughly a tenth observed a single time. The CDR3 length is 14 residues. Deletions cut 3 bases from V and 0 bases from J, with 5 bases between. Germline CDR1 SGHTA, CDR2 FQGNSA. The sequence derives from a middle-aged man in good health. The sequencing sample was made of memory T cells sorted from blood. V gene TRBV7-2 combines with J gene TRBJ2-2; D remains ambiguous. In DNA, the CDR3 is TGTGCCAGCAGCTTGGCGGCGAACACCGGGGAGCTGTTTTTT. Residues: CASSLAANTGELFF.